A selection of T cell receptor beta chains follows, all from one sample in a study of T cells in Graves' hyperthyroidism and ophthalmopathy. MiXCR was run by TCRdb on the multiplex PCR reads, yielding one entry per CDR3 protein. The sample shows over 350,000 distinct CDR3 sequences, approximately 17% of them seen only once. The specimen was blood. The receptors come from a man aged 18 to 29 with Graves' ophthalmopathy. CDR3s include the opening cysteine and the closing phenylalanine or tryptophan. The D gene is left open where the match is weak. Part of the rows lack a size; the others show once, few, many or a class for expanded clones.

cdr3_length,clone_size,v_call,j_call,d_call,cdr3_nt,cdr3_aa
14,few,TRBV6-1,TRBJ2-2,.,TGTGCCATCATGGGACACGGTGGAACCGGGGAGCTGTTTTTT,CAIMGHGGTGELFF
13,many,TRBV12-3/TRBV12-4,TRBJ1-4,.,TGTGCCAGCAGTGGACAGATTAATGAAAAACTGTTTTTT,CASSGQINEKLFF
14,many,TRBV2,TRBJ2-5,.,TGTGCCAGCATGCCAGGCCAAATACAAGAGACCCAGTACTTC,CASMPGQIQETQYF
14,many,TRBV28,TRBJ2-5,TRBD1,TGTGCCAGCAGGCGCCGGGACAGCGTCCTAGACCAGTACTTC,CASRRRDSVLDQYF
11,few,TRBV24-1,TRBJ2-3,.,TGTGCCACTGAGAACACAGATACGCAGTATTTT,CATENTDTQYF
16,few,TRBV6-5,TRBJ2-3,TRBD2,TGTGCCAGCAGTTACGGACTAGCCGGGGCCCAAGATACGCAGTATTTT,CASSYGLAGAQDTQYF
14,many,TRBV20-1,TRBJ2-3,TRBD2,TGCAGTGCCCCTAGCGGGGGGGGAGCAGATACGCAGTATTTT,CSAPSGGGADTQYF
14,many,TRBV7-2,TRBJ2-2,.,TGTGCCAGCAGGCGGGACAGCCTCACCGGGGAGCTGTTTTTT,CASRRDSLTGELFF
15,few,TRBV18,TRBJ2-7,.,TGTGCCAGCTCACCACCCGGGCCAGGGGCCTACGAGCAGTACTTC,CASSPPGPGAYEQYF
17,many,TRBV2,TRBJ1-1,TRBD1,TGTGCCAGCAGTGACCGACAGGGGGCGTTCGTTAGTACTGAAGCTTTCTTT,CASSDRQGAFVSTEAFF
14,.,TRBV24-1,TRBJ2-3,.,TGTGCCGCCAGTGATTTGGAGGTCACAGATACGCAGTATTTT,CAASDLEVTDTQYF
15,many,TRBV20-1,TRBJ2-3,TRBD2,TGCGGGACGCAAGTCCTAGCGGGGCTAGGGGATACGCAGTATTTT,CGTQVLAGLGDTQYF
14,few,TRBV4-1,TRBJ2-1,.,TGCGCCAGCAGCCAAGTGGGGGTAGGGAATGAGCAGTTCTTC,CASSQVGVGNEQFF
13,.,TRBV7-9,TRBJ2-2,.,TGTGCCAGCAGCCCTCGGGACCCCGGGGAGCTGTTTTTT,CASSPRDPGELFF
11,many,TRBV3-1,TRBJ1-1,.,TGTGCCAGCAGCCAAGATGCGGACGCTTTCTTT,CASSQDADAFF
15,many,TRBV2,TRBJ2-7,TRBD2,TGTGCCAGCAGCACCGGGACTAGCGCCTCCTACGAGCAGTACTTC,CASSTGTSASYEQYF
15,.,TRBV6-5,TRBJ2-1,.,TGTGCCAGCAGTTACTCGGGGAACTCCTACAATGAGCAGTTCTTC,CASSYSGNSYNEQFF
13,few,TRBV6-1,TRBJ2-3,.,TGTGCCAGCAGCCCCAAAGGGGGAGATACGCAGTATTTT,CASSPKGGDTQYF
15,few,TRBV7-9,TRBJ1-4,TRBD1,TGTGCCAGCAGCCCGGGACAGGGGGCGATTGAAAAACTGTTTTTT,CASSPGQGAIEKLFF
14,.,TRBV6-1,TRBJ1-2,TRBD1,TGTGCCAGCGGCGACAGGGGGCGTTACTATGGCTACACCTTC,CASGDRGRYYGYTF
14,many,TRBV27,TRBJ2-1,TRBD1,TGTGCCAGCAGAGGGACAGGGGGCGCATCCGAGCAGTTCTTC,CASRGTGGASEQFF
14,.,TRBV18,TRBJ1-5,.,TGTGCCAGCTCACCCGCGGGGACCAATCAGCCCCAGCATTTT,CASSPAGTNQPQHF
18,.,TRBV3-1,TRBJ1-2,TRBD1,TGTGCCAGCAGCCAAATTGGGGGGACAGGGGGCGCGAACTATGGCTACACCTTC,CASSQIGGTGGANYGYTF
16,few,TRBV7-8,TRBJ1-4,.,TGTGCCAGCAGCTTAGAATTAGTGAACCCCGTCTTGGAACTGTTTTTT,CASSLELVNPVLELFF
14,many,TRBV11-2,TRBJ1-3,.,TGTGCCAGCAGCTTCTCTTACTCCGGAAACACCATATATTTT,CASSFSYSGNTIYF
18,.,TRBV6-1,TRBJ2-3,TRBD2,TGTGCCAGCAGTGAGCCGGGACTAGCGGGGGGGAGCACAGATACGCAGTATTTT,CASSEPGLAGGSTDTQYF
14,.,TRBV10-3,TRBJ2-3,TRBD2,TGTGCCTATTCTAGCGGCCCTAGCACAGATACGCAGTATTTT,CAYSSGPSTDTQYF
13,few,TRBV2,TRBJ2-1,.,TGTGCCAGCAGACGCGGCCCCGGAAATGAGCAGTTCTTC,CASRRGPGNEQFF